The source of this TCR beta chain is a study of T cell repertoires in cytomegalovirus infection. TCRdb processed the reads anew with MiXCR; each CDR3 protein has one entry. The data show roughly 800,000 distinct CDR3 sequences, about 29% seen once. The CDR3 length is 14 residues. Trimming cost V 5 bases and J 7 bases, with 18 bases left between them. The germline V gene has CDR1 SGHVS and CDR2 FNYEAQ. This clonotype has only a few counts. The antigen is not known. The chain uses TRBV7-6 and TRBJ2-7, with D possibly called TRBD1 or TRBD2 (5 bases each). This sequence originates from a human donor in good health (CMV status not recorded). Some clones in this sample may be carry-over from other donors' samples. The source material was cultured CD8+ T cells from PBMCs, sampled from culture after CMV antigen stimulation. CDR3: CASSIPEGLREQYF. The CDR3 region has the DNA TGTGCCAGCAGCATCCCCGAGGGGCTACGAGAGCAGTACTTC.